The 20 T cell receptor beta chains presented below share a single source sample, sequenced in a study of cytomegalovirus exposure and HLA in healthy donors (dated 2017 in TCRdb). Library method: the immunoSEQ multiplex PCR assay. For the multiplex PCR, a mixture combining 60 forward primers for TCR Vbeta segments and 13 reverse primers for TCR Jbeta segments was used. Entries here come from immuneACCESS through TCRdb and include only in-frame sequences with V and J called. Some clones fail to appear in such tables; in the studies checked, an unresolved V gene covers under half of the shortfall, and the cause of the remainder is unknown. The sample table lists approximately 160,000 clones, about four fifths of them with a count of one. The biggest ten clones account for approximately 6% of the sample. Sequenced sample: PBMCs. The receptors derive from a man aged 25 to 45 in good health and CMV-seropositive.

The chain couples TRBV30 to TRBJ1-5, with 8 bases identical to TRBD1. This CDR3 is built from 14 residues. CDR1 is GTSNPN and CDR2 is SVGIG in the germline V gene (reference sequence). V shed 2 bases and J 7 bases; nucleotides not matched to a gene: 7. As DNA, the CDR3 is TGTGCCTGGAGTCCACAGGGGGGAATCCAGCCCCAGCATTTT. It codes for CAWSPQGGIQPQHF. Full variable domain (outside the CDR3, taken from reference TRBV30 and TRBJ1-5): SQTIHQWPATLVQPVGSPLSLECTVEGTSNPNLYWYRQAAGRGLQLLFYSVGIGQISSEVPQNLSASRPQDRQFILSSKKLLLSDSGFYLCAWSPQGGIQPQHFGDGTRLSIL.

Note on this clone: An end of the junction differs from the germline gene, which may be a read error. J is TRBJ1-1 and V is TRBV7-8; D may be TRBD1 (5 bases). CDR1 and CDR2 (germline): SGHVS, FQNEAQ. This CDR3 has 12 amino acids. CDR3 residues: CASSLVGSGGIF. CDR3 in DNA: TGTGCCAGCAGCTTAGTCGGGTCGGGGGGGATCTTT.

The chain is built from TRBV28 and TRBJ1-2, with D tentatively TRBD1 (6 bases). V was trimmed by 3 bases and J by 5 bases, leaving 13 bases between them. The CDR3 has 14 residues. The germline gives CDR1 MDHEN, CDR2 SYDVKM. DNA for the CDR3: TGTGCCAGCAGTTTGCGGGGAGGGGGTTATGGCTACACCTTC. It encodes CASSLRGGGYGYTF.

The chain joins TRBV5-1 to TRBJ2-5; tentatively, D is TRBD2 (8 bases). CDR1 SGHRS and CDR2 YFSETQ come from the germline V gene. The CDR3 is made up of 16 amino acids. Trimming removed 4 bases from V and 2 bases from J, with 18 bases in between. The CDR3 sequence: CASSRREGARQETQYF. CDR3 in DNA: TGCGCCAGCAGCCGACGGGAGGGGGCAAGGCAAGAGACCCAGTACTTC.

The rearrangement joins TRBV28 to TRBJ2-4; TRBD1 agrees at 7 bases. CDR1 and CDR2 (germline): MDHEN, SYDVKM. The CDR3 has 17 residues. After removal of 4 bases from V and 0 bases from J, the junction contained 9 bases not matched to a gene. The chain's CDR3 is CASSSEARGLAKNIQYF. As DNA, the CDR3 is TGTGCCAGCAGTTCGGAGGCAAGGGGGCTAGCCAAAAACATTCAGTACTTC.

Concerning this clone itself: The junction departs from germline at one end; a sequencing error may be responsible. The gene calls are TRBV5-1 and TRBJ2-3; 9 positions match TRBD2. Germline lookup yields CDR1 SGHRS and CDR2 YFSETQ. This CDR3 spans 17 amino acids. The CDR3 region is CASSLVLGGGASDAQYF. The CDR3 region has the DNA TGCGCCAGCAGCTTGGTCCTTGGCGGGGGGGCATCAGATGCGCAGTATTTT. Using reference TRBV5-1 and TRBJ2-3 for the parts outside the CDR3, the full variable domain is KAGVTQTPRYLIKTRGQQVTLSCSPISGHRSVSWYQQTPGQGLQFLFEYFSETQRNKGNFPGRFSGRQFSNSRSEMNVSTLELGDSALYLCASSLVLGGGASDAQYFGPGTRLTVL.

This clone was counted once. The rearrangement joins TRBV15 to TRBJ2-7; the match to TRBD1 covers 7 bases. The junction had 3 bases not matched to a gene; V was cut back by 5 bases and J by 2 bases. From germline, CDR1 is LNHNV and CDR2 YYDKDF (reference sequence). CDR3 size: 13 residues. The CDR3 nucleotides read TGTGCCACCAGCTCAAGGGGGCCCTACGAGCAGTACTTC. Amino acids: CATSSRGPYEQYF.

This clone showed up just a few times. The chain links TRBV5-1 to TRBJ1-1; 11 nucleotides agree with TRBD1. Germline V lookup: CDR1 SGHRS, CDR2 YFSETQ. This CDR3 region has 14 residues. The V gene end was trimmed by 4 bases and the J gene end by 4 bases; junction bases not matched to a gene: 3. The CDR3 reads CASSRTGGFTEAFF. CDR3 DNA sequence: TGCGCCAGCAGCCGGACAGGGGGCTTCACTGAAGCTTTCTTT.

The rearrangement links TRBV6-5 to TRBJ1-2, with a possible D match to TRBD1 (5 bases). V was shortened by 7 bases and J by 4 bases, with 13 bases between the two germline ends. The germline V gene encodes CDR1 MNHEY and CDR2 SVGAGI. The CDR3 is made up of 13 amino acids. The CDR3: CASTRSQGYGYTF. CDR3 DNA: TGTGCCAGCACACGGTCCCAGGGCTATGGCTACACCTTC.

The genes are TRBV27 and TRBJ1-2; D unclear. The germline gives CDR1 MNHEY, CDR2 SMNVEV (reference sequence). The CDR3 has 13 amino acids. V was pared by 2 bases and J by 7 bases, with 11 bases between. In DNA form, the CDR3 reads TGTGCCAGCAGTTTAGGAGGAAGTTCTGGCTACACCTTC. Its translation: CASSLGGSSGYTF.

The rearrangement joins TRBV6-5 to TRBJ2-5, with 10 bases that match TRBD1. The DNA end favors TRBJ2-7, so the J call may be wrong. This CDR3 has 14 residues. The germline CDR1 and CDR2 sequences are MNHEY and SVGAGI. CDR3 amino acids: CASSADRGLYEQYF. The CDR3, as DNA: TGTGCCAGCAGTGCCGACAGGGGGCTCTACGAGCAGTACTTC.

V usage is TRBV18 and J usage is TRBJ2-1, with 8 bases matching TRBD2. CDR3 size: 17 residues. The junction had 11 bases not matched to a gene; V was cut back by 5 bases and J by 2 bases. Germline V gene data show CDR1 as KGHSH and CDR2 as LQKENI. The CDR3 nucleotides read TGTGCCAGCTCATCCGGACTAGCCGTCACCACCTACAATGAGCAGTTCTTC. Its translation: CASSSGLAVTTYNEQFF.

The chain couples TRBV9 to TRBJ2-1; TRBD2 aligns across 16 bases. The CDR3 extends over 15 amino acids. Germline CDR1 SGDLS, CDR2 YYNGEE. V trimming: 2 bases; J trimming: 10 bases; junction bases outside the gene matches: 3. CDR3 nucleotides: TGTGCCAGCAGCGTCGGGACTAGCGGGAGGGAGGAGCAGTTCTTC. Amino acids: CASSVGTSGREEQFF.

V usage is TRBV25-1 and J usage is TRBJ1-4, with D possibly matching TRBD1 (5 bases). Germline loops: CDR1 MGHDK, CDR2 SYGVNS. Between the trimmed V and J ends, which lost 7 bases and 7 bases, there was a span of 19 bases. The CDR3 extends over 15 amino acids. CDR3 coding DNA: TGTGCCAGCAATAGACAGCACAACAAGGGTGAAAAACTGTTTTTT. Translated, it gives CASNRQHNKGEKLFF.

The chain uses TRBV9 and TRBJ1-4, with D possibly matching TRBD1 (5 bases). The germline CDR1 and CDR2 sequences are SGDLS and YYNGEE. The CDR3 has 17 residues. Between the trimmed V and J ends, which lost 0 bases and 8 bases, there was a span of 20 bases. CDR3 residues: CASSVGAKGLGEEKLFF. CDR3 nucleotides: TGTGCCAGCAGCGTAGGGGCCAAGGGGCTCGGTGAGGAAAAACTGTTTTTT.

The chain is built from TRBV25-1 and TRBJ2-1, with 10 bases identical to TRBD1. Germline lookup yields CDR1 MGHDK and CDR2 SYGVNS. This CDR3 comprises 15 residues. The V gene end was trimmed by 4 bases and the J gene end by 5 bases; junction bases not matched to a gene: 5. Here the CDR3 DNA reads TGTGCCAGCAGTGCTGACAGGGGGCGCGACAATGAGCAGTTCTTC. It yields the protein CASSADRGRDNEQFF.

The V gene is TRBV27, the J gene TRBJ2-3; D may be TRBD2 (6 bases). Trimming shortened V by 6 bases and J by 9 bases, and 10 bases separated the two germline ends. Germline V gene lookup returns CDR1 MNHEY and CDR2 SMNVEV (reference sequence). The CDR3 consists of 11 residues. This CDR3 is CASRTSGTQYF. The CDR3 DNA reads as TGTGCCAGCAGGACTAGTGGGACGCAGTATTTT.

The chain links TRBV5-4 to TRBJ2-2, with D unresolved. Germline V gene sequence: CDR1 SGHNT, CDR2 YYREEE (reference sequence). The CDR3 has 13 residues. The V end lost 2 bases, the J end lost 6 bases, and 8 bases lay between the germline ends. CDR3: CASSFSVPGELFF. CDR3 nucleotides: TGTGCCAGCAGCTTTTCGGTTCCCGGGGAGCTGTTTTTT.

This clone has just one count. CDR3 protein: CARGGGVAQYF. The CDR3, as DNA: TGTGCCCGCGGCGGCGGGGTGGCGCAGTATTTT. The gene calls are TRBV30 and TRBJ2-3; TRBD2 might be the D (6 bases). Per germline, CDR1 GTSNPN and CDR2 SVGIG (reference sequence). Trimming removed 8 bases at V and 10 bases at J, with 16 bases between. This CDR3 is 11 amino acids long. The full variable domain, its missing parts supplied by reference TRBV30 and TRBJ2-3, is SQTIHQWPATLVQPVGSPLSLECTVEGTSNPNLYWYRQAAGRGLQLLFYSVGIGQISSEVPQNLSASRPQDRQFILSSKKLLLSDSGFYLCARGGGVAQYFGPGTRLTVL.

The chain links TRBV6-6 to TRBJ1-4; possibly TRBD1 for D (5 bases). Trimming left V 2 bases short and J 5 bases short, with 12 bases between. From germline, CDR1 is MNHNY and CDR2 SVGAGI (reference sequence). CDR3 size: 15 residues. The CDR3 nucleotides are TGTGCCAGCAGTTACGCGGGACGGAACAATGAAAAACTGTTTTTT. Protein product: CASSYAGRNNEKLFF.